Detailed here is one TCR beta chain. The antigen is undetermined. Some clones are missing from TCRdb's copy, which holds only in-frame ones; the method was immunoSEQ multiplex PCR. The sample lists approximately 740,000 clones, around two thirds seen once, with more than 1.5% in the top ten. The CDR3 runs 15 residues. The germline V and J ends were trimmed by 1 base and 0 bases, with 10 bases remaining between them. Germline V gene data show CDR1 as MGHRA and CDR2 as YSYEKL. The sample originates from a study of shared clonotypes between healthy human individuals. Study results and limitations: Estimated richness values were generally larger in naive subsets than in memory subsets.

This receptor was taken from a woman in her 30s in good health. The chain employs TRBV4-1 and TRBJ2-7; D is unclear. Sequenced sample: memory CD4+ T cells sorted from blood. The sample's subset: CD45RA-negative fraction. Here the CDR3 DNA reads TGCGCCAGCAGCCAAGCACAACAACCCTCCTACGAGCAGTACTTC. It codes for CASSQAQQPSYEQYF.